The 6 T cell receptor beta chains listed next were all sequenced from one sample in a study of memory CD4+ T cells and cytomegalovirus serostatus (dated by TCRdb to between 2018 and 2021). Libraries were made using the immunoSEQ multiplex PCR assay. Sourced from immuneACCESS, this table was stored by TCRdb with only in-frame sequences that have V and J called. A share of the clones is absent; for the studies checked, an unresolved V gene accounts for under half, and the remainder has no known explanation. In all, the sample holds tens of thousands of clones, and about 75% of those were seen once. The top ten clones comprise roughly 0.65% of the sample. A FACSAria II was used to sort memory CD4+ T cells, defined as single viable CD3+CD4+CD8-CD45RO+ cells. Sequences were obtained from memory CD4+ T cells from blood. Receptors were obtained from an adult in good health and CMV-seronegative. Some clones in this sample may be carry-over from other donors' samples.

The gene calls are TRBV10-3 and TRBJ1-2, with TRBD1 matching over 7 bases. Germline V lookup: CDR1 ENHRY, CDR2 SYGVKD. The CDR3 covers 16 residues. V shed 3 bases and J 5 bases; nucleotides not matched to a gene: 12. CDR3 region: CAISDQGTEGRYGYTF. The CDR3 DNA sequence: TGTGCCATCAGTGACCAAGGGACAGAAGGACGGTATGGCTACACCTTC.

This sequence joins TRBV9 and TRBJ1-2, with D unresolved. V lost 0 bases to trimming and J lost 1 base, with 22 bases between them. CDR1 and CDR2 (germline): SGDLS, YYNGEE. This CDR3 spans 19 amino acids. The CDR3: CASSVAQFPNNDGNYGYTF. As DNA, the CDR3 is TGTGCCAGCAGCGTAGCCCAATTCCCGAACAACGACGGTAACTATGGCTACACCTTC.

J is TRBJ2-3 and V is TRBV5-1, with 8 bases lining up with TRBD1. Unmatched junction bases numbered 14, after V lost 3 bases and J lost 2 bases. Per the germline V gene, CDR1 is SGHRS and CDR2 is YFSETQ. The length of the CDR3 is 18 residues. CDR3 protein: CASSSGQGVGPNTDTQYF. The DNA for the CDR3 is TGCGCCAGCAGCTCTGGACAGGGAGTGGGCCCGAACACAGATACGCAGTATTTT.

V is TRBV2 and J is TRBJ1-2; D may be TRBD1 (5 bases). CDR1 and CDR2 from the germline V gene are SNHLY and FYNNEI. Trimming removed 5 bases from V and 3 bases from J, with 10 bases in between. The CDR3 loop spans 13 amino acids. In DNA, the CDR3 is TGTGCCAGCAGTAAGGGGCCGGACTATGGCTACACCTTC. Its protein product is CASSKGPDYGYTF.

The chain uses TRBV7-2 and TRBJ1-1, with 9 nucleotides matching TRBD1. The CDR3 extends over 15 amino acids. V lost 2 bases, J lost 4 bases, and 5 bases stayed unmatched. Germline V gene data show CDR1 as SGHTA and CDR2 as FQGNSA. The CDR3 DNA reads as TGTGCCAGCAGCTTACTTCCGGGACAGGGCACTGAAGCTTTCTTT. Amino acid sequence: CASSLLPGQGTEAFF.

The genes are TRBV7-2 and TRBJ2-3; no firm D call. The CDR3 length is 14 residues. V lost 1 base and J lost 3, with 8 bases in between. Germline V gene lookup returns CDR1 SGHTA and CDR2 FQGNSA. The CDR3 bases are TGTGCCAGCAGCTTAGAGGCGGTTACAGATACGCAGTATTTT. Residues: CASSLEAVTDTQYF.